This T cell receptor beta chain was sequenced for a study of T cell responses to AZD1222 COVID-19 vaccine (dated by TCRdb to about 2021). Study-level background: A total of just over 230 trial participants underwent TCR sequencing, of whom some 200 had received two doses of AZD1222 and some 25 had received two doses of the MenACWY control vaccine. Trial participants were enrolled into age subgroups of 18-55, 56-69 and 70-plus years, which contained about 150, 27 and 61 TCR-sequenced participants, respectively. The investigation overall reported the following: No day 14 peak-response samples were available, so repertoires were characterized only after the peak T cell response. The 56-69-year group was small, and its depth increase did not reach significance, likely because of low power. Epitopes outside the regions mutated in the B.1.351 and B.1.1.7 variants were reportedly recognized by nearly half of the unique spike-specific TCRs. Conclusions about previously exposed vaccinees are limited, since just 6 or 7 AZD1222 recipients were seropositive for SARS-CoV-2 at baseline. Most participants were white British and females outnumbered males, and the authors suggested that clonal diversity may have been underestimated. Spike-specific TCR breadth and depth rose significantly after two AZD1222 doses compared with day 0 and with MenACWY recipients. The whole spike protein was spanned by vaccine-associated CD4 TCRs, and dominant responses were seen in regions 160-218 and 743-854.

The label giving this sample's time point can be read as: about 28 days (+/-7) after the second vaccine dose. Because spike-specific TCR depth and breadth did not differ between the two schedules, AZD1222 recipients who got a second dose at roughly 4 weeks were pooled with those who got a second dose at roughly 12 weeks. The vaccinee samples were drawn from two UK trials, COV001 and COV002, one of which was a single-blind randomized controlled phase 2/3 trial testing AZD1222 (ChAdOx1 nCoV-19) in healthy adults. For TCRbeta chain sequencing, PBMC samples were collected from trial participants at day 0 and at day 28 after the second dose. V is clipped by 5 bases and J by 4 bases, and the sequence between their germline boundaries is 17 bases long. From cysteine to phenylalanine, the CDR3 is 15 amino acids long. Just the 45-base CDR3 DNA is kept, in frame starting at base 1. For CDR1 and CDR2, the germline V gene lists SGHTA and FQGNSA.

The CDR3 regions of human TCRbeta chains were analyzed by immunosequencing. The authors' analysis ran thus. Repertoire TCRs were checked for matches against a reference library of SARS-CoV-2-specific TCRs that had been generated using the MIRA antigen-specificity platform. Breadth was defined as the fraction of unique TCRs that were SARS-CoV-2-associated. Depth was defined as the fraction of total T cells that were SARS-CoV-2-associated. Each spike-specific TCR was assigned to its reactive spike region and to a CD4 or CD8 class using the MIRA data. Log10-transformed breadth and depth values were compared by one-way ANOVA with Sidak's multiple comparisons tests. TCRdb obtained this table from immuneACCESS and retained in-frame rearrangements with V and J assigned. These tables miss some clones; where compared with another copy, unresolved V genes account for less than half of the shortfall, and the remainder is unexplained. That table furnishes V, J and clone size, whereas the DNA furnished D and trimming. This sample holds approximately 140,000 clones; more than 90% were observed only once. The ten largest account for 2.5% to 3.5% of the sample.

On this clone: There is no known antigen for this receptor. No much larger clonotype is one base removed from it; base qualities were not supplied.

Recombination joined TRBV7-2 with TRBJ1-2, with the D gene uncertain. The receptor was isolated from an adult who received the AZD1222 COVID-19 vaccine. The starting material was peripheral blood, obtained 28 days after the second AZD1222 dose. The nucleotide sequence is TGTGCCAGCAGCCAGAAGAGTGACACCCTCTATGGCTACACCTTC. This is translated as CASSQKSDTLYGYTF.